These 14 T cell receptor beta chains originate from one sample sequenced in a study of T cells in Graves' hyperthyroidism and ophthalmopathy. TCR beta CDR3 regions were amplified from RNA transcripts. An initial round of RT-PCR targeting the TCR CDR3 relied on the HTBI primer set. TCRdb called the multiplex PCR reads again in MiXCR, with one record for every CDR3 protein. Of around 490,000 distinct CDR3 sequences in the sample, nearly 20% are singletons; the top ten hold less than 55%. The sequenced sample was blood. The receptor source for this set is a man aged 35 to 55 with Graves' ophthalmopathy.

This clonotype has just a few counts. The chain uses TRBV20-1 and TRBJ2-1; maybe TRBD1 (6 bases). The CDR3 runs 15 residues. Germline V gene data show CDR1 as DFQATT and CDR2 as SNEGSKA (reference sequence). The V end was cut by 2 bases, the J end by 5 bases, with 16 bases between. DNA of the CDR3: TGCAGTGCTAGACCGGTTGGCAGGGGCGACAATGAGCAGTTCTTC. Its protein product is CSARPVGRGDNEQFF.

The sample holds many counts of this clonotype. The V call is TRBV7-9, the J call TRBJ1-6, with a weak D call TRBD1 (5 bases). V shed 2 bases and J shed 7 bases, with 9 bases lying between them. This CDR3 is built from 14 residues. Per the germline V gene, CDR1 is SEHNR and CDR2 is FQNEAQ (reference sequence). Here the CDR3 DNA reads TGTGCCAGCAGCTTACGCAGGGAGAATTCACCCCTCCACTTT. Protein: CASSLRRENSPLHF.

The table lists this clonotype with many counts. The CDR3: CASSSPGTGGNIQYF. The CDR3 region has the DNA TGTGCCAGCAGTTCTCCCGGGACAGGGGGAAACATTCAGTACTTC. This sequence joins TRBV7-2 and TRBJ2-4, with 11 nucleotides matching TRBD1. The ends lost 6 bases at V and 6 bases at J; junction bases unmatched: 7. Germline lookup yields CDR1 SGHTA and CDR2 FQGNSA. This CDR3 region has 15 residues.

V is TRBV6-2 or TRBV6-3 and J is TRBJ2-7, with 12 bases that match TRBD2. The CDR3 length is 15 residues. Trimming removed 5 bases from V and 7 bases from J; junction bases left unmatched: 9. Germline V gives CDR1 MNHEY, CDR2 SVGEGT. CDR3 amino acids: CASSLTSGSTWEQYF. The CDR3 DNA sequence: TGTGCCAGCAGTCTGACTAGCGGGAGTACATGGGAGCAGTACTTC.

In its sample, this clonotype was seen a few times. The chain combines TRBV6-1 with TRBJ1-2; D is undetermined. Germline loops: CDR1 MNHNS, CDR2 SASEGT. V was trimmed by 7 bases and J by 8 bases, leaving 11 bases between them. The length of the CDR3 is 11 residues. The CDR3 spells CASTDPGGYTF. CDR3 in DNA: TGTGCCAGCACTGACCCCGGGGGCTACACCTTC.

This clonotype was observed at least ten times. This chain links TRBV5-1 with TRBJ2-1; 9 nucleotides match TRBD1. After removal of 1 base from V and 6 bases from J, the junction contained 5 bases not matched to a gene. The germline gives CDR1 SGHRS, CDR2 YFSETQ. This CDR3 comprises 15 residues. Here the CDR3 DNA reads TGCGCCAGCAGCTTGAAGCGGGACAGGGTCAATGAGCAGTTCTTC. It encodes CASSLKRDRVNEQFF.

The V and J genes are TRBV2 and TRBJ2-1; 11 bases are a match to TRBD2. This CDR3 is 19 amino acids long. CDR1 and CDR2 from the germline V gene are SNHLY and FYNNEI. V was pared by 10 bases and J by 6 bases, with 23 bases of the junction left unmatched. CDR3 sequence (DNA): TGTGCCACTTTTAGCGGGAGGGCCTGGACCATGCCGCGGACCAATGAGCAGTTCTTC. This translates into CATFSGRAWTMPRTNEQFF.

This clonotype occurred many times. The chain employs TRBV2 and TRBJ1-2; no definite D call. CDR1 is SNHLY and CDR2 is FYNNEI in the germline V gene. CDR3 length: 14 residues. Trimming took 2 bases from V and 8 from J, leaving 15 bases between them. The CDR3 protein is CASSEYRGSGGYTF. CDR3 DNA sequence: TGTGCCAGCAGTGAATACCGGGGATCAGGAGGCTACACCTTC.

Only a few counts were recorded for this clonotype. The V gene is TRBV30, the J gene TRBJ2-3; D perhaps matches TRBD2 (6 bases). Per the germline V gene, CDR1 is GTSNPN and CDR2 is SVGIG (reference sequence). The ends were cut back, 8 bases at V and 8 bases at J, with 20 bases in the middle. This CDR3 has 13 amino acids. The CDR3 spells CAGGTPLAGTQYF. The CDR3 bases are TGTGCCGGCGGGACCCCACTAGCCGGTACGCAGTATTTT.

This clonotype was recorded many times. The chain combines TRBV28 with TRBJ2-7; D gene unclear. From germline, CDR1 is MDHEN and CDR2 SYDVKM. Trimming pared 10 bases from V and 2 bases from J, leaving 18 bases between. The CDR3 consists of 14 residues. The CDR3 bases are TGTGCCACCCTCCCCCCCGGAACAACCTACGAGCAGTACTTC. Amino acid sequence: CATLPPGTTYEQYF. Combining the CDR3 with reference TRBV28 and TRBJ2-7 gives the whole variable domain DVKVTQSSRYLVKRTGEKVFLECVQDMDHENMFWYRQDPGLGLRLIYFSYDVKMKEKGDIPEGYSVSREKKERFSLILESASTNQTSMYLCATLPPGTTYEQYFGPGTRLTVT.

The chain carries TRBV5-1 and TRBJ2-6; maybe TRBD2 (5 bases). Germline CDR1 is SGHRS and CDR2 is YFSETQ. The germline V and J ends were trimmed by 0 bases and 0 bases, with 13 bases remaining between them. The CDR3 runs to 18 residues. CDR3: CASSLGAFRGSGANVLTF. The DNA of the CDR3 is TGCGCCAGCAGCTTGGGAGCCTTTCGGGGCTCTGGGGCCAACGTCCTGACTTTC. Based on the CDR3 plus reference TRBV5-1 and TRBJ2-6, the full variable domain is KAGVTQTPRYLIKTRGQQVTLSCSPISGHRSVSWYQQTPGQGLQFLFEYFSETQRNKGNFPGRFSGRQFSNSRSEMNVSTLELGDSALYLCASSLGAFRGSGANVLTFGAGSRLTVL.

In its sample, this clonotype was seen many times. The chain carries TRBV11-2 and TRBJ2-3; 9 positions agree with TRBD2. With 0 bases clipped from V and 10 bases from J, the junction kept 8 bases outside the gene matches. Germline CDR1 SGHAT, CDR2 FQNNGV. The CDR3 consists of 15 residues. CDR3 sequence: CASSLERGGLTAQYF. The CDR3 nucleotides are TGTGCCAGCAGCTTAGAGCGGGGGGGTTTGACGGCGCAGTATTTT.

This clonotype showed up many times. V usage is TRBV12-3 or TRBV12-4 and J usage is TRBJ2-7; 7 bases are shared with TRBD1. This CDR3 has 15 residues. V lost 6 bases and J lost 1; bases outside the gene matches: 9. This CDR3 is CASSRRGQSSYEQYF. The CDR3 coding sequence is TGTGCCAGCAGCAGAAGGGGACAGTCATCCTACGAGCAGTACTTC.

In DNA, the CDR3 is TGTGCCAGCAGTTTAGTTGGTAGGGGCGGCTATGGCTACACCTTC. Translated: CASSLVGRGGYGYTF. This chain connects TRBV12-3 or TRBV12-4 to TRBJ1-2; perhaps TRBD1 as D (5 bases). Trimming shortened V by 1 base and J by 4 bases, and 13 bases separated the two germline ends. This CDR3 comprises 15 residues.